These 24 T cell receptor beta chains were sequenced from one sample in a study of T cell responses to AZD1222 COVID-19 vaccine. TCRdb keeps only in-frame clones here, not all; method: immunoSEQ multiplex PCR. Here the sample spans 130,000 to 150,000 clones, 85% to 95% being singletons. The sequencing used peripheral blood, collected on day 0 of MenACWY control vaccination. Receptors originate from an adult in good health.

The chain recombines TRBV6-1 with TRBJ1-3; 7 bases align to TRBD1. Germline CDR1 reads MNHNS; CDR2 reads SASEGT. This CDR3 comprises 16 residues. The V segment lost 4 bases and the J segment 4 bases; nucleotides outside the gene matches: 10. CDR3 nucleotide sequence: TGTGCCAGCAGTGGACTTCCGACAGGGAACGGAAACACCATATATTTT. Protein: CASSGLPTGNGNTIYF.

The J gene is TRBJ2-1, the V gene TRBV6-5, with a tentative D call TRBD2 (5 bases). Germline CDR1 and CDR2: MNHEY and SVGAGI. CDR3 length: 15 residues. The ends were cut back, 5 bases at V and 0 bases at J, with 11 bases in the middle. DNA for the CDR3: TGTGCCAGCAGTCGGACTGCATACTCCTACAATGAGCAGTTCTTC. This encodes CASSRTAYSYNEQFF.

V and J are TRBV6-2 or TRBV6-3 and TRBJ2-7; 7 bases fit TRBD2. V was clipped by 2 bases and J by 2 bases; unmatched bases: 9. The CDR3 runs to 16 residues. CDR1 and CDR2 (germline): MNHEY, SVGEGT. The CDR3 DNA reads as TGTGCCAGCAGTTACCCGCGGGAGTTAGCCCCCTACGAGCAGTACTTC. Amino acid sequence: CASSYPRELAPYEQYF.

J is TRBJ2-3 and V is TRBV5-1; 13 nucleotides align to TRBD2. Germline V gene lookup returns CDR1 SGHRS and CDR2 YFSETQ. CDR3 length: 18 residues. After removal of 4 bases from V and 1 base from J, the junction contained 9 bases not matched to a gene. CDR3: CASSPGLAGAAGTDTQYF. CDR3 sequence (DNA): TGCGCCAGCAGCCCCGGACTAGCGGGGGCCGCCGGCACAGATACGCAGTATTTT.

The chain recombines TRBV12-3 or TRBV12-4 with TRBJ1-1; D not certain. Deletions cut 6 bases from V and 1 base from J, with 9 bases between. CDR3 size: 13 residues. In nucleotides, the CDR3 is TGTGCCAGCAGGGTAGGAGGGAACACTGAAGCTTTCTTT. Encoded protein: CASRVGGNTEAFF.

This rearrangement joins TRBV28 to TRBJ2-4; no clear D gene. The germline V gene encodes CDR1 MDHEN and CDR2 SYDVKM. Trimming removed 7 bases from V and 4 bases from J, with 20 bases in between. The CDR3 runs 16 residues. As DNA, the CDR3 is TGTGCCAGCACCGATCTCAAAGGGCGTGAGAAAAACATTCAGTACTTC. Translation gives CASTDLKGREKNIQYF.

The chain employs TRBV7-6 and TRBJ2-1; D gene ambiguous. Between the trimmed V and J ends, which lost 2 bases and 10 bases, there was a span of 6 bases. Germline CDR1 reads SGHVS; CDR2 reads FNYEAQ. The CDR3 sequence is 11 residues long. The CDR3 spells CASSLSSEQFF. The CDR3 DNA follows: TGTGCCAGCAGCTTATCATCCGAGCAGTTCTTC.

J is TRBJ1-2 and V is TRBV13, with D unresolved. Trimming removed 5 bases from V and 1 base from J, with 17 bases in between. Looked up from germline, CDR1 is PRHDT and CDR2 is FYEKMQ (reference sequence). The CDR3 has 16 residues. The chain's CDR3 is CASSPRLPKLNYGYTF. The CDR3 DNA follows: TGTGCCAGCAGCCCGAGGTTGCCGAAGCTTAACTATGGCTACACCTTC.

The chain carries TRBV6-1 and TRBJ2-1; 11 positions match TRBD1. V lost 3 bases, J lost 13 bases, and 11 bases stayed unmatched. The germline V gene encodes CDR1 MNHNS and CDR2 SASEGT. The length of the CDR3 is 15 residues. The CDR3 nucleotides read TGTGCCAGCAGTGACGAGGACAGGGGGCGCCCGGAACAGTTCTTC. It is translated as CASSDEDRGRPEQFF.

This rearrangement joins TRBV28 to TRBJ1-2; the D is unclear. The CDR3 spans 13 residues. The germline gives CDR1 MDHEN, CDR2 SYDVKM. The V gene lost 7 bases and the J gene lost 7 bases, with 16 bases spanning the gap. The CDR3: CASTRGRFTGYTF. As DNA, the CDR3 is TGTGCCAGCACCCGAGGGAGATTTACTGGCTACACCTTC.

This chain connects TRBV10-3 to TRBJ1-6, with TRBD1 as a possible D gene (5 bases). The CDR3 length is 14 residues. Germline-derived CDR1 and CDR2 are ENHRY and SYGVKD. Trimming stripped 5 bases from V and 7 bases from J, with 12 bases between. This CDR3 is CAISPRDVNSPLHF. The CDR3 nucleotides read TGTGCCATCAGTCCCCGGGACGTAAATTCACCCCTCCACTTT.

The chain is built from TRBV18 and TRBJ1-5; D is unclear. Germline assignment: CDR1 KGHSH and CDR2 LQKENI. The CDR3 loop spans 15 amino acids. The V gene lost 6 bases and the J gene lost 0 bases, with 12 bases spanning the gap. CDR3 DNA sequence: TGTGCCAGCTCGGATGACAACTTTAGCAATCAGCCCCAGCATTTT. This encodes CASSDDNFSNQPQHF.

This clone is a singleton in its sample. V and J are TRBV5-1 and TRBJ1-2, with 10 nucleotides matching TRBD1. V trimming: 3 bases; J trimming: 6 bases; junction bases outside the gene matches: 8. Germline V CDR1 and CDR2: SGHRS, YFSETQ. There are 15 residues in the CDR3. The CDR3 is CASSWGQGMPHGYTF. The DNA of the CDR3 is TGCGCCAGCAGCTGGGGACAGGGGATGCCCCATGGCTACACCTTC.

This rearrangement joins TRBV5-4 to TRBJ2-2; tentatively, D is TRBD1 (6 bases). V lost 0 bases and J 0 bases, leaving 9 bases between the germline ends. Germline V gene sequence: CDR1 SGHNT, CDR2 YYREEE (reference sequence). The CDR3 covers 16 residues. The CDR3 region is CASSLGTATNTGELFF. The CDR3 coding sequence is TGTGCCAGCAGCTTGGGGACAGCCACGAACACCGGGGAGCTGTTTTTT.

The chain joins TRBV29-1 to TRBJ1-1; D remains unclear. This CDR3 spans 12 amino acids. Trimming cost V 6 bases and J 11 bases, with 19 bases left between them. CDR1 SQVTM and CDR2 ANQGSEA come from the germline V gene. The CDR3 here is CSVTGFQIGAFF. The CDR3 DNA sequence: TGCAGCGTGACCGGGTTTCAAATTGGGGCTTTCTTT.

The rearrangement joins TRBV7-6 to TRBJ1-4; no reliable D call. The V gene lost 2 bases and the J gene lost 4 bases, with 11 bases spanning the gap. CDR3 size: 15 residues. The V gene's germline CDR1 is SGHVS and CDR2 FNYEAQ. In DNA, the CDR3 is TGTGCCAGCAGCTTAATGACCTTAAATAATGAAAAACTGTTTTTT. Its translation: CASSLMTLNNEKLFF.

The CDR3 DNA is TGTGCCAGCAGTCCCGACAGGGAATGGACCCCCTCCTACGAGCAGTACTTC. This sequence encodes CASSPDREWTPSYEQYF. The chain couples TRBV6-6 to TRBJ2-7; TRBD1 agrees at 7 bases. Germline-derived CDR1 and CDR2 are MNHNY and SVGAGI (reference sequence). CDR3 length: 17 residues. V dropped 5 bases and J dropped 0; count of bases not matched to a gene: 13.

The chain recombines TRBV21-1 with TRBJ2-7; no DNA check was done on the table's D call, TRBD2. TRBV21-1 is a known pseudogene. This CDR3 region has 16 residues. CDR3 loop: CATNYKTPGSFYEQYF. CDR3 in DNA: TGTGCCACCAACTACAAAACTCCCGGGAGTTTCTACGAGCAGTACTTC.

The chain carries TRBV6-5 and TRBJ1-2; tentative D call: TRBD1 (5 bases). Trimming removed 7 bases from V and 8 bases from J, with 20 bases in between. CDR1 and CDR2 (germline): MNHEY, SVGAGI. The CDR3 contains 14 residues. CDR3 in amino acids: CASTLPGAEAGYTF. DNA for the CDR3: TGTGCCAGCACCCTCCCCGGGGCAGAAGCGGGCTACACCTTC.

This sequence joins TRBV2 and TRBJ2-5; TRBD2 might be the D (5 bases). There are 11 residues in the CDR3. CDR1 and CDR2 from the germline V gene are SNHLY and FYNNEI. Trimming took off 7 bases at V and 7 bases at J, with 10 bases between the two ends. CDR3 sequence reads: CASKVEGTQYF. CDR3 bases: TGTGCCAGCAAAGTTGAGGGGACCCAGTACTTC.

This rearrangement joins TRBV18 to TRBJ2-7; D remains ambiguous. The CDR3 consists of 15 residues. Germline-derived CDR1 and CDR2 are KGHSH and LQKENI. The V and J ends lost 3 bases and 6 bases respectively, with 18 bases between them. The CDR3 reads CASSPALSDGLEQYF. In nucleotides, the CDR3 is TGTGCCAGCTCACCGGCCCTCTCTGACGGGCTCGAGCAGTACTTC. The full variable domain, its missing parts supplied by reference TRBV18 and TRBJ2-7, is NAGVMQNPRHLVRRRGQEARLRCSPMKGHSHVYWYRQLPEEGLKFMVYLQKENIIDESGMPKERFSAEFPKEGPSILRIQQVVRGDSAAYFCASSPALSDGLEQYFGPGTRLTVT.

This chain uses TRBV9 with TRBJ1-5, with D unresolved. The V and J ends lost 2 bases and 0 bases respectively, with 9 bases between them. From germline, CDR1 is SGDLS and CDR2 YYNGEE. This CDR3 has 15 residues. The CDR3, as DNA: TGTGCCAGCAGCGTGGAGGGATATAGCAATCAGCCCCAGCATTTT. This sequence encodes CASSVEGYSNQPQHF.

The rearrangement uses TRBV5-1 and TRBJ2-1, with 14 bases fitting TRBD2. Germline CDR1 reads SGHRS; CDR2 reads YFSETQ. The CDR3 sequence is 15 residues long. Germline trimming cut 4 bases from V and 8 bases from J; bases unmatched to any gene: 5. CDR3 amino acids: CASSGGLAGVDEQFF. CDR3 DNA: TGCGCCAGCAGCGGGGGACTAGCGGGGGTAGATGAGCAGTTCTTC.

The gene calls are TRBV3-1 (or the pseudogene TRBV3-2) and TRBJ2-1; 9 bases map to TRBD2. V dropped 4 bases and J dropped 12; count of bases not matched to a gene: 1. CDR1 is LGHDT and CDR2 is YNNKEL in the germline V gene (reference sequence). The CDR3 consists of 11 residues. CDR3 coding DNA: TGTGCCAGCAGCCGAGCGGGAGGGCAGTTCTTC. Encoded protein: CASSRAGGQFF.